This T cell receptor (beta chain) was recovered during a study of blood T cell repertoires in COVID-19. Study-wide context: From the United States, Italy and Spain came samples of acute and convalescent COVID-19. PBMCs, B-cell-depleted T cells, or T cells were the source of the cDNA or gDNA that made up the material.

Deletions cut 5 bases from V and 2 bases from J, with 11 bases between. This CDR3 spans 14 amino acids. Germline CDR1 and CDR2: SGHTA and FQGTGA. This clone was seen only once. As handled by the study authors: Amplification from reference gene primers served as the basis for estimated nucleated cell counts. Repertoires were generated with immunoSEQ multiplex PCR, while TCRdb's copy carries only in-frame clones and drops some. The D gene and trimming were derived from the DNA, and the V and J assignments and clone size from that table. This repertoire shows 140,000 to 150,000 clones, 80% to 90% found once; its top ten account for around two fifths.

The material sequenced was peripheral blood. This chain joins TRBV7-3 and TRBJ2-3, with a weak D call TRBD2 (6 bases). The TCR originated in a human donor in a cohort sampled during active COVID-19. The CDR3 spells CASSPGGNTDTQYF. CDR3 nucleotide sequence: TGTGCCAGCAGCCCAGGAGGGAACACAGATACGCAGTATTTT.